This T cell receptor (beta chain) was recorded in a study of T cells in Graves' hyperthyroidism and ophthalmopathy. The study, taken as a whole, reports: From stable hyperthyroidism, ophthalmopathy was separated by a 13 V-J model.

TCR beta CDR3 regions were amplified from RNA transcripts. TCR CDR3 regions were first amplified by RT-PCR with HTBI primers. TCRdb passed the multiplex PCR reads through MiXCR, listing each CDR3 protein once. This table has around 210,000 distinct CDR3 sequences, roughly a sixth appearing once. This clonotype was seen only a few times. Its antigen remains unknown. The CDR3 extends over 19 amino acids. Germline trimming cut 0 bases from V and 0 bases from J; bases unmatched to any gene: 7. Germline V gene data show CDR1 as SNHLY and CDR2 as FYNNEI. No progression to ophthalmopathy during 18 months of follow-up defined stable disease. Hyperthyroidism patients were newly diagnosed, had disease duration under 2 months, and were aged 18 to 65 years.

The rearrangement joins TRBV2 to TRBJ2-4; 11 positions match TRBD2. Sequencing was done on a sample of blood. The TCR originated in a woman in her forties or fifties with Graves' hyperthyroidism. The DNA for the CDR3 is TGTGCCAGCAGTGAAGCCGCGTTAGCGGGAGGGGTAGCCAAAAACATTCAGTACTTC. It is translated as CASSEAALAGGVAKNIQYF.